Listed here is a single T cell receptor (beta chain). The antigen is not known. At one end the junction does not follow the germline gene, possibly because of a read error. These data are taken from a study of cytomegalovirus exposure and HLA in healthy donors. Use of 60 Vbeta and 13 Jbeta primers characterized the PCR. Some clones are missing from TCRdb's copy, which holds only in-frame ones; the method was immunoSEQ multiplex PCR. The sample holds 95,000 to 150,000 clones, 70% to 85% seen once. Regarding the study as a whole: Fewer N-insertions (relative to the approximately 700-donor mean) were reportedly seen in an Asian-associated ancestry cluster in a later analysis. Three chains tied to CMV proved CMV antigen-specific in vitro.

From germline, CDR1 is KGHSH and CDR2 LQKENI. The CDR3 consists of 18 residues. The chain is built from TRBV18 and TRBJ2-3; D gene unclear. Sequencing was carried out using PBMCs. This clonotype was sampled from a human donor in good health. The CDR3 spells CASSPQVDLPRITATQYF. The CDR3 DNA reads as TGTGCCAGCTCACCACAGGTCGATTTACCCCGAATCACAGCTACGCAGTATTTT.